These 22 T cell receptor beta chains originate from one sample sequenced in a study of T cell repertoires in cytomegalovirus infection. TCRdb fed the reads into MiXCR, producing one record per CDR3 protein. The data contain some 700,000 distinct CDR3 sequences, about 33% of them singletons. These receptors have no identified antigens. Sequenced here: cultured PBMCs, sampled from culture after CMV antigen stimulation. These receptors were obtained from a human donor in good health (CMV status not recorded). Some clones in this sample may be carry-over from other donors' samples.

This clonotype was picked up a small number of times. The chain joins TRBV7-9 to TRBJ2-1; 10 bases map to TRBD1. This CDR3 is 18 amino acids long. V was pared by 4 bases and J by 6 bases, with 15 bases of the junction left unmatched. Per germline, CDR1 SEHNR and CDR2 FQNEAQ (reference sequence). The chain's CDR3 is CASSWTSPGQGMRNEQFF. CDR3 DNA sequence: TGTGCCAGCAGCTGGACTTCACCGGGACAGGGGATGCGCAATGAGCAGTTCTTC.

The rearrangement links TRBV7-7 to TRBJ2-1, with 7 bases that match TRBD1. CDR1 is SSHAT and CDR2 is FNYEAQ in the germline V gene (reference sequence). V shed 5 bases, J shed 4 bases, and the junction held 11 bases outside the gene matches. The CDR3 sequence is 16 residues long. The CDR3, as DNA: TGTGCCAGCAGCCGAACCCCCGGGACAGTTTACAATGAGCAGTTCTTC. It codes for CASSRTPGTVYNEQFF.

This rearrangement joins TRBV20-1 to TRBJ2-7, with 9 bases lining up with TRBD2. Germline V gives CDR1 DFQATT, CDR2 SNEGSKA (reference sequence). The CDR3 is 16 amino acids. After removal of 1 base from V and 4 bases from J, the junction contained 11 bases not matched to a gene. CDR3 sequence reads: CSARATIAGVGYEQYF. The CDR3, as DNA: TGCAGTGCTAGAGCTACTATAGCGGGAGTGGGTTACGAGCAGTACTTC.

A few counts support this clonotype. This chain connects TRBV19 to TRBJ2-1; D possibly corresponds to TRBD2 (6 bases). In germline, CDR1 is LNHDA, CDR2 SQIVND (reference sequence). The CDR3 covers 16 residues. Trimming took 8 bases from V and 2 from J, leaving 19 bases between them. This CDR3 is CASPFRRDPPYNEQFF. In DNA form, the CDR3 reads TGTGCCAGTCCTTTTAGGCGGGACCCTCCCTACAATGAGCAGTTCTTC.

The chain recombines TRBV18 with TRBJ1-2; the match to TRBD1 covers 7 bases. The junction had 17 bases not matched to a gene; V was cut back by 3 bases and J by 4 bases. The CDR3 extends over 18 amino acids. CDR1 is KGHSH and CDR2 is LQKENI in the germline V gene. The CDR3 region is CASSPQPEGQAAGYGYTF. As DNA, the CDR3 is TGTGCCAGCTCACCCCAACCGGAAGGACAGGCGGCAGGCTATGGCTACACCTTC.

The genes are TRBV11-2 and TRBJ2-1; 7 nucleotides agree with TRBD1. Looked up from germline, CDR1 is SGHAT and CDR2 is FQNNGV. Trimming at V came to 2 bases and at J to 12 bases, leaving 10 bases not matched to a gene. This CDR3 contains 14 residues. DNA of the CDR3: TGTGCCAGCAGCTTACTCGGCAGGGGGTGGGTGCAGTTCTTC. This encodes CASSLLGRGWVQFF.

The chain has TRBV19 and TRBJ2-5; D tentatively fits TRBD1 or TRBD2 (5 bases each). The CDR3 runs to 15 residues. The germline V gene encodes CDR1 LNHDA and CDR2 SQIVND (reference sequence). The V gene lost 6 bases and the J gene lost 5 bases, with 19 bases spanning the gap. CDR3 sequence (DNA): TGTGCCAGTAGGATCGGGGACCAGCCGGGGGAGACCCAGTACTTC. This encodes CASRIGDQPGETQYF. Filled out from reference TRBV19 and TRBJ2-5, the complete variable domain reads DGGITQSPKYLFRKEGQNVTLSCEQNLNHDAMYWYRQDPGQGLRLIYYSQIVNDFQKGDIAEGYSVSREKKESFPLTVTSAQKNPTAFYLCASRIGDQPGETQYFGPGTRLLVL.

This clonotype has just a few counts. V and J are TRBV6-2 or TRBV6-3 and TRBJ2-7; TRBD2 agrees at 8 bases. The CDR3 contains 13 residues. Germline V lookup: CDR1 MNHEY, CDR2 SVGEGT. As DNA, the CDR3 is TGTGCTACCTCCCGGGGGGGCCCAGACGAGCAGTACTTC. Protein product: CATSRGGPDEQYF.

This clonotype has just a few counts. The CDR3 DNA follows: TGCAGCGTGACCGATTTACTAACGGATACGCAGTATTTT. It translates to CSVTDLLTDTQYF. The chain links TRBV29-1 to TRBJ2-3; D not resolved. The germline V and J ends were trimmed by 6 bases and 6 bases, with 16 bases remaining between them. Germline V gene data show CDR1 as SQVTM and CDR2 as ANQGSEA. The CDR3 consists of 13 residues.

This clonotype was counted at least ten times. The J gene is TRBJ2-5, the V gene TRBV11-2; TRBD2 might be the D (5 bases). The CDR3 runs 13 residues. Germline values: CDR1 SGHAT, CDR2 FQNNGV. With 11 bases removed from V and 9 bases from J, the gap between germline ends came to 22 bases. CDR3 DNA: TGTGCCGTTTCGACTGGACTCCAAACATCCCAGTACTTC. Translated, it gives CAVSTGLQTSQYF. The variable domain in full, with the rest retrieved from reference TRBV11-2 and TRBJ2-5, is EAGVAQSPRYKIIEKRQSVAFWCNPISGHATLYWYQQILGQGPKLLIQFQNNGVVDDSQLPKDRFSAERLKGVDSTLKIQPAKLEDSAVYLCAVSTGLQTSQYFGPGTRLLVL.

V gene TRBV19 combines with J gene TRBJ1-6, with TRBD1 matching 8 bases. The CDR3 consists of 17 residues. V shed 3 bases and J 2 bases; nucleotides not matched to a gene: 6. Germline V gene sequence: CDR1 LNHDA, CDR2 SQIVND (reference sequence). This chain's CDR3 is CASSITGGSAYNSPLHF. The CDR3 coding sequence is TGTGCCAGTAGTATCACAGGGGGTAGCGCCTATAATTCACCCCTCCACTTT.

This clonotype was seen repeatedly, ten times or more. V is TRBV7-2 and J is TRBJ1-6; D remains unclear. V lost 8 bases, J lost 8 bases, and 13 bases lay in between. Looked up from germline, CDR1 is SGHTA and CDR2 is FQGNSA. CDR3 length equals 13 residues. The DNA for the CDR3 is TGTGCCAGCTCTGGGGTTAGGCATTCACCCCTCCACTTT. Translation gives CASSGVRHSPLHF.

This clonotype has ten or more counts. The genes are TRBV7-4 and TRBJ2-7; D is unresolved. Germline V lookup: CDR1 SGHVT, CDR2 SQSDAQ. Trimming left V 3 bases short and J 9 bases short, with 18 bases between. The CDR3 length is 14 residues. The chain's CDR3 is CASSLGSLPPGQYF. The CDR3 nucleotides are TGTGCCAGCAGCTTGGGATCCCTCCCCCCTGGGCAGTACTTC.

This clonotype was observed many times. In nucleotides, the CDR3 is TGTGCCAGCAGCTTTCTGGGCCGAGAAGCTTTCTTT. Residues: CASSFLGREAFF. The rearrangement links TRBV7-2 to TRBJ1-1; D not certain. The CDR3 spans 12 residues. Trimming pared 3 bases from V and 8 bases from J, leaving 10 bases between. Germline CDR1 SGHTA, CDR2 FQGNSA.

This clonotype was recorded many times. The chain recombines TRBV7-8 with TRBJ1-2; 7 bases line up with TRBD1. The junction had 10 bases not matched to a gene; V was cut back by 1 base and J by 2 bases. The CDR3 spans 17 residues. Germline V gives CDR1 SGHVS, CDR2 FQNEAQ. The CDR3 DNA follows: TGTGCCAGCAGCTTAGAGGGGGACAGTTCACCGAACTATGGCTACACCTTC. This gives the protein CASSLEGDSSPNYGYTF.

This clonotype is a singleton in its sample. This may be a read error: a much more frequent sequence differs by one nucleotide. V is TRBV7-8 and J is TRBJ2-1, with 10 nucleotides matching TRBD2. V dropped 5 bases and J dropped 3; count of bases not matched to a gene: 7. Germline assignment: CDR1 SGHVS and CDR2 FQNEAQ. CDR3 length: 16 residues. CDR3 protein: CASSPWSSGSYNEQFF. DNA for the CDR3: TGTGCCAGCAGCCCATGGTCTAGCGGGAGCTACAATGAGCAGTTCTTC.

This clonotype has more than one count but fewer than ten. The DNA for the CDR3 is TGTGCCAGCATTTGGCGGGAGCCGTTCCAAGAGACCCAGTACTTC. It codes for CASIWREPFQETQYF. The V and J genes are TRBV6-8 and TRBJ2-5, with 7 positions matching TRBD2. The CDR3 totals 15 residues. J was trimmed by 1 base and V by 7 bases; bases with no gene match: 9. Looked up from germline, CDR1 is MNHGY and CDR2 is SAAAGT.

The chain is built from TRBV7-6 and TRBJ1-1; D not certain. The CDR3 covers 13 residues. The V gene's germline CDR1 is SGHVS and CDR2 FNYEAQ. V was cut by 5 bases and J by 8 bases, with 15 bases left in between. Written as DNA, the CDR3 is TGTGCCAGCAGCCCGACTCGGAATGGGGAAGCTTTCTTT. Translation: CASSPTRNGEAFF.

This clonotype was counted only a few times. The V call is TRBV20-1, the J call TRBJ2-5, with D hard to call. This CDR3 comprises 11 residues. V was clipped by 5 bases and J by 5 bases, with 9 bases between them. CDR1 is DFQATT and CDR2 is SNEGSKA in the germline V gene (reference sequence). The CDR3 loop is CSARPRETQYF. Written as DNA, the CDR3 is TGCAGTGCTCGACCCCGGGAGACCCAGTACTTC.

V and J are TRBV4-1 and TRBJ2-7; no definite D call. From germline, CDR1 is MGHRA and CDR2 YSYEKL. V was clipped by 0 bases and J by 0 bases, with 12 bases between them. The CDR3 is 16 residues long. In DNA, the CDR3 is TGCGCCAGCAGCCAAGATGTGGGCTACTCCTCCTACGAGCAGTACTTC. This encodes CASSQDVGYSSYEQYF.

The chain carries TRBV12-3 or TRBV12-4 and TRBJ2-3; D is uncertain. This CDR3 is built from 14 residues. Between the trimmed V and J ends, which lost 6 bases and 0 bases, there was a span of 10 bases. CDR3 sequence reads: CASSHRTSTDTQYF. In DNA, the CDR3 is TGTGCCAGCAGCCACCGCACCAGCACAGATACGCAGTATTTT.

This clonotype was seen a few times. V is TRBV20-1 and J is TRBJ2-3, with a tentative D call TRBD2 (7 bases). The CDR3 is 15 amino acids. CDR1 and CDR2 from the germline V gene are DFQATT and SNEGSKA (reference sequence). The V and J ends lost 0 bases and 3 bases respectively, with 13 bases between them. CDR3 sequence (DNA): TGCAGTGCTAGAGATTGGGGGAGGGGGACAGATACGCAGTATTTT. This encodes CSARDWGRGTDTQYF.